This T cell receptor beta chain was profiled in a study of T cell responses to AZD1222 COVID-19 vaccine. Study overall: Pooled samples include second doses given at about 4 or 12 weeks. Whole-study results and caveats: Repertoire sampling occurred only after the peak T cell response. White British people made up most donors, females outnumbered males, and clonal diversity was possibly underestimated. The study reported that nearly half of spike-specific TCRs target unmutated variant regions.

The germline V gene encodes CDR1 SGHVS and CDR2 FQNEAQ. The CDR3 length is 13 residues. The V end was cut by 3 bases, the J end by 8 bases, with 14 bases between. The protocol was immunoSEQ multiplex PCR, while the TCRdb copy is restricted to in-frame clones and leaves out a portion. Of fewer than 200,000 clones detected, over 80% appear once; the ten largest clones hold 10%. About this clone: Its antigen is not known.

The chain employs TRBV7-8 and TRBJ2-7; possible D gene TRBD2, 6 bases. This TCR was sampled from an adult in good health. Sequences were derived from peripheral blood, sampled on day 0 of AZD1222 vaccination. The CDR3 DNA reads TGTGCCAGCAGCTTTACCTCCACTAGCCAGCAGTACGTC. It yields the protein CASSFTSTSQQYV.